These 9 T cell receptor beta chains were sequenced from one sample in a study of blood T cell repertoires in COVID-19 (dated by TCRdb to about 2020). Library generation was performed with the immunoSEQ multiplex PCR assay. TCRdb limited this immuneACCESS table to in-frame rearrangements with V and J called. A share of clones is missing; checked studies link under half to unresolved V genes, and the rest is unexplained. In this sample the table shows approximately 360,000 clones, approximately 88% of which occur a single time. Together, the top ten hold 1% to 1.5% of the sample. Sequenced sample: peripheral blood. The receptors here all came from a man aged 40-55 years with acute or convalescent COVID-19.

V and J are TRBV7-8 and TRBJ2-1; weak D call: TRBD2 (6 bases). In germline, CDR1 is SGHVS, CDR2 FQNEAQ. V lost 1 base and J lost 1, with 17 bases in between. This CDR3 has 18 residues. CDR3 coding DNA: TGTGCCAGCAGCTTAGACCGCCAAATGGGGGGTTCCTACAATGAGCAGTTCTTC. Protein product: CASSLDRQMGGSYNEQFF.

The chain employs TRBV7-2 and TRBJ1-1; D is perhaps TRBD1 (5 bases). Germline-derived CDR1 and CDR2 are SGHTA and FQGNSA. With 5 bases removed from V and 0 bases from J, the gap between germline ends came to 10 bases. This CDR3 is built from 14 residues. The DNA for the CDR3 is TGTGCCAGCAGCCTGGGACTCCTGAACACTGAAGCTTTCTTT. Its translation: CASSLGLLNTEAFF. The full variable domain, with the rest looked up from reference TRBV7-2 and TRBJ1-1, is GAGVSQSPSNKVTEKGKDVELRCDPISGHTALYWYRQSLGQGLEFLIYFQGNSAPDKSGLPSDRFSAERTGGSVSTLTIQRTQQEDSAVYLCASSLGLLNTEAFFGQGTRLTVV.

The rearrangement joins TRBV9 to TRBJ1-2, with 8 positions matching TRBD1. CDR1 and CDR2 from the germline V gene are SGDLS and YYNGEE. V trimming: 3 bases; J trimming: 8 bases; junction bases outside the gene matches: 12. CDR3 size: 15 residues. CDR3 region: CASSAALDRAGGYTF. CDR3 DNA: TGTGCCAGCAGCGCGGCCCTGGACAGGGCGGGGGGCTACACCTTC.

This clone was counted a single time. The J gene is TRBJ2-3, the V gene TRBV5-4, with TRBD1 matching 7 bases. Germline lookup yields CDR1 SGHNT and CDR2 YYREEE (reference sequence). V was clipped by 3 bases and J by 3 bases; unmatched bases: 10. The CDR3 spans 16 residues. CDR3 DNA: TGTGCCAGCAGCTCCGGACGAGGGGGCAGTACAGATACGCAGTATTTT. Amino acid sequence: CASSSGRGGSTDTQYF. Filled out from reference TRBV5-4 and TRBJ2-3, the complete variable domain reads ETGVTQSPTHLIKTRGQQVTLRCSSQSGHNTVSWYQQALGQGPQFIFQYYREEENGRGNFPPRFSGLQFPNYSSELNVNALELDDSALYLCASSSGRGGSTDTQYFGPGTRLTVL.

The table lists this clone with a few counts. Here the CDR3 reads CASSSTSGAPDTQYF. The DNA for the CDR3 is TGCGCCAGCAGCTCGACTAGCGGGGCACCAGATACGCAGTATTTT. The V and J genes are TRBV5-1 and TRBJ2-3; TRBD2 matches 11 bases. Germline V CDR1 and CDR2: SGHRS, YFSETQ. This CDR3 has 15 residues. Trimming at V came to 3 bases and at J to 4 bases, leaving 4 bases not matched to a gene.

The table lists this clone with a few counts. The gene calls are TRBV28 and TRBJ2-2; a possible D gene is TRBD2 (6 bases). The CDR3 extends over 18 amino acids. CDR1 and CDR2 (germline): MDHEN, SYDVKM. Trimming cost V 4 bases and J 2 bases, with 20 bases left between them. This CDR3 is CASSYPRGAYPNTGELFF. The CDR3 region has the DNA TGTGCCAGCAGTTACCCTCGCGGGGCCTACCCTAACACCGGGGAGCTGTTTTTT.

The J gene is TRBJ2-4, the V gene TRBV6-4; 8 positions match TRBD2. V lost 5 bases and J lost 8; bases outside the gene matches: 11. In germline, CDR1 is MRHNA, CDR2 SNTAGT. This CDR3 has 15 residues. The CDR3 sequence: CASSISGTSGDIQYF. The CDR3 bases are TGTGCCAGCAGTATATCCGGGACTAGTGGGGACATTCAGTACTTC.

V is TRBV7-9 and J is TRBJ2-3, with 10 bases that match TRBD2. The CDR3 extends over 14 amino acids. Germline assignment: CDR1 SEHNR and CDR2 FQNEAQ (reference sequence). Trimming at V came to 8 bases and at J to 1 base, leaving 3 bases not matched to a gene. CDR3 amino acids: CASELAGGTDTQYF. The CDR3 nucleotides read TGTGCCAGCGAGCTAGCGGGAGGCACAGATACGCAGTATTTT. The entire variable domain, with the rest obtained from reference TRBV7-9 and TRBJ2-3, is as follows: DTGVSQNPRHKITKRGQNVTFRCDPISEHNRLYWYRQTLGQGPEFLTYFQNEAQLEKSRLLSDRFSAERPKGSFSTLEIQRTEQGDSAMYLCASELAGGTDTQYFGPGTRLTVL.

This chain uses TRBV28 with TRBJ2-7; the match to TRBD2 covers 15 bases. The CDR3 is made up of 15 amino acids. Unmatched junction bases numbered 5, after V lost 5 bases and J lost 6 bases. Germline assignment: CDR1 MDHEN and CDR2 SYDVKM. In DNA form, the CDR3 reads TGTGCCAGCAGTCCCCCGGGACTAGCGGGAGGCGAGCAGTACTTC. Its translation is CASSPPGLAGGEQYF.